Shown below are 32 T cell receptor beta chains from a single sample sequenced in a study of metastatic and nonmetastatic thyroid tumors. Nobody among the patients had been given any treatment before thyroid surgery. Through MiXCR, TCRdb re-clonotyped the PCR reads. This sample yields over 45,000 clones, of which approximately 26% are seen a single time; roughly 3.2% belongs to the top ten. Sequencing was performed on blood. The receptor set was obtained from a male donor with papillary thyroid cancer or a benign thyroid nodule (not recorded which). Some clones in this sample may be carry-over from other donors' samples.

This clone was detected once. This rearrangement joins TRBV7-9 to TRBJ1-3; 7 bases map to TRBD1. V shed 5 bases, J shed 8 bases, and the junction held 9 bases outside the gene matches. CDR1 and CDR2 (germline): SEHNR, FQNEAQ (reference sequence). The CDR3 totals 14 residues. CDR3 sequence reads: CASSSRDSPDTIYF. The CDR3 DNA sequence: TGTGCCAGCAGCAGCCGGGACAGTCCAGACACCATATATTTT.

On this clone itself: One end of the junction varies from germline; a read error may be responsible. The J gene is TRBJ2-6, the V gene TRBV6-1; a possible D gene is TRBD1 (6 bases). The length of the CDR3 is 17 residues. Germline V gene data show CDR1 as MNHNS and CDR2 as SASEGT. The CDR3 DNA sequence: TGTGCCATAGGGGACATGGGACCTTACTCTGGTGCCAACGTCCTGACTTTC. This translates into CAIGDMGPYSGANVLTF.

This clone was picked up many times. The rearrangement joins TRBV7-9 to TRBJ2-7, with a tentative D call TRBD2 (6 bases). V shed 5 bases and J shed 3 bases, with 11 bases lying between them. The CDR3 covers 13 residues. Germline lookup yields CDR1 SEHNR and CDR2 FQNEAQ (reference sequence). The CDR3 nucleotides read TGTGCCAGCAGCCCGGCGGGGAGCTACGAGCAGTACTTC. It encodes CASSPAGSYEQYF.

This clone was picked up many times. The rearrangement uses TRBV19 and TRBJ2-1; D is ambiguous. Germline V gene lookup returns CDR1 LNHDA and CDR2 SQIVND (reference sequence). This CDR3 is 15 amino acids long. The V gene lost 3 bases and the J gene lost 0 bases, with 9 bases spanning the gap. The CDR3 loop reads CASSIGEGSYNEQFF. CDR3 coding DNA: TGTGCCAGTAGTATTGGGGAAGGCTCCTACAATGAGCAGTTCTTC. The variable domain in full, completed from reference TRBV19 and TRBJ2-1, reads DGGITQSPKYLFRKEGQNVTLSCEQNLNHDAMYWYRQDPGQGLRLIYYSQIVNDFQKGDIAEGYSVSREKKESFPLTVTSAQKNPTAFYLCASSIGEGSYNEQFFGPGTRLTVL.

Ten or more counts support this clone. The chain recombines TRBV5-1 with TRBJ2-3; no clear D gene. Trimming stripped 4 bases from V and 6 bases from J, with 9 bases between. The CDR3 extends over 12 amino acids. CDR1 is SGHRS and CDR2 is YFSETQ in the germline V gene. CDR3 sequence (DNA): TGCGCCAGCAGCCTCCCAAAGGATACGCAGTATTTT. The encoded protein is CASSLPKDTQYF.

V gene TRBV11-2 combines with J gene TRBJ1-6; weak D call: TRBD1 (5 bases). Germline V gene sequence: CDR1 SGHAT, CDR2 FQNNGV. V was trimmed by 1 base and J by 11 bases, leaving 12 bases between them. The CDR3 spans 14 residues. CDR3 amino acids: CASSLGGFFTPLHF. The CDR3 DNA reads as TGTGCCAGCAGCTTAGGGGGGTTTTTTACACCCCTCCACTTT.

At least ten counts were recorded for this clone. V gene TRBV20-1 combines with J gene TRBJ2-3; 7 bases are a match to TRBD1. Germline loops: CDR1 DFQATT, CDR2 SNEGSKA (reference sequence). The CDR3 is 14 amino acids. The V gene end was trimmed by 0 bases and the J gene end by 2 bases; junction bases not matched to a gene: 2. The CDR3 loop reads CSAREDRFTDTQYF. The CDR3 region has the DNA TGCAGTGCTAGAGAGGACAGGTTCACAGATACGCAGTATTTT.

The chain links TRBV18 to TRBJ2-6; D unclear. Germline values: CDR1 KGHSH, CDR2 LQKENI. The length of the CDR3 is 14 residues. Trimming removed 0 bases at V and 4 bases at J, with 4 bases between. The CDR3 DNA is TGTGCCAGCTCACCACCCTCCGGGGCCAACGTCCTGACTTTC. Translated, it gives CASSPPSGANVLTF.

This clone was recorded at least ten times. V gene TRBV5-4 combines with J gene TRBJ1-5; D not certain. The CDR3 extends over 13 amino acids. Germline-derived CDR1 and CDR2 are SGHNT and YYREEE (reference sequence). With 0 bases removed from V and 5 bases from J, the gap between germline ends came to 6 bases. The CDR3 DNA follows: TGTGCCAGCAGCTTGGCCAGTTATCAGCCCCAGCATTTT. Protein product: CASSLASYQPQHF. The full variable domain, in which reference TRBV5-4 and TRBJ1-5 provide the parts outside the CDR3, is ETGVTQSPTHLIKTRGQQVTLRCSSQSGHNTVSWYQQALGQGPQFIFQYYREEENGRGNFPPRFSGLQFPNYSSELNVNALELDDSALYLCASSLASYQPQHFGDGTRLSIL.

The rearrangement uses TRBV6-1 and TRBJ2-5; a possible D gene is TRBD2 (6 bases). This CDR3 region has 16 residues. The ends were cut back, 5 bases at V and 5 bases at J, with 21 bases in the middle. Germline CDR1 reads MNHNS; CDR2 reads SASEGT. The CDR3 coding sequence is TGTGCCAGCAGTCAACTCGGGACTCCCCGCGGGGAGACCCAGTACTTC. Its protein is CASSQLGTPRGETQYF.

This sequence joins TRBV18 and TRBJ2-1, with D tentatively TRBD1 or TRBD2 (5 bases each). Trimming pared 3 bases from V and 4 bases from J, leaving 19 bases between. Germline V lookup: CDR1 KGHSH, CDR2 LQKENI. This CDR3 has 17 residues. CDR3 protein: CASSPRPGWGEYNEQFF. Written as DNA, the CDR3 is TGTGCCAGCTCACCCCGCCCGGGGTGGGGCGAATACAATGAGCAGTTCTTC.

The chain employs TRBV19 and TRBJ1-2, with 7 bases lining up with TRBD1. This CDR3 contains 13 residues. The V gene's germline CDR1 is LNHDA and CDR2 SQIVND (reference sequence). The ends lost 4 bases at V and 3 bases at J; junction bases unmatched: 2. The CDR3 sequence: CASSTTGYYGYTF. As DNA, the CDR3 is TGTGCCAGTAGTACGACAGGGTACTATGGCTACACCTTC.

This clone was seen just once. The chain combines TRBV20-1 with TRBJ2-7, with D perhaps TRBD1 or TRBD2 (5 bases each). V was shortened by 5 bases and J by 7 bases, with 21 bases between the two germline ends. Germline V gene lookup returns CDR1 DFQATT and CDR2 SNEGSKA (reference sequence). CDR3 length: 14 amino acids. CDR3 coding DNA: TGCAGTGCTCCAGTGGGATCCCGGGGCTGGGAGCAGTACTTC. It translates to CSAPVGSRGWEQYF.

In this sample, this clone turned up many times. This chain connects TRBV6-1 to TRBJ2-7, with 7 bases lining up with TRBD1. Germline values: CDR1 MNHNS, CDR2 SASEGT. The CDR3 sequence is 12 residues long. V was clipped by 10 bases and J by 3 bases; unmatched bases: 6. The CDR3: CATEGALYEQYF. The DNA of the CDR3 is TGTGCCACCGAGGGGGCGCTCTACGAGCAGTACTTC.

This clone occurred many times. The chain employs TRBV18 and TRBJ2-1; perhaps TRBD2 as D (5 bases). Germline V gives CDR1 KGHSH, CDR2 LQKENI. The CDR3 is 15 residues long. Trimming removed 5 bases at V and 6 bases at J, with 17 bases between. CDR3 DNA: TGTGCCAGCTCAGAAAGGCTAGCAGAAAGCAATGAGCAGTTCTTC. Its translation is CASSERLAESNEQFF. Looking up the rest from reference TRBV18 and TRBJ2-1 gives the full variable domain: NAGVMQNPRHLVRRRGQEARLRCSPMKGHSHVYWYRQLPEEGLKFMVYLQKENIIDESGMPKERFSAEFPKEGPSILRIQQVVRGDSAAYFCASSERLAESNEQFFGPGTRLTVL.

This clone was counted many times. CDR3 region: CASSFGADTQYF. The CDR3 DNA follows: TGTGCCAGCAGCTTTGGGGCAGATACGCAGTATTTT. The gene calls are TRBV7-2 and TRBJ2-3; D unclear. The CDR3 is made up of 12 amino acids. V was cut by 3 bases and J by 4 bases, with 5 bases left in between. CDR1 is SGHTA, CDR2 FQGNSA, per germline.

This clone was detected only a few times. The chain joins TRBV5-1 to TRBJ2-2, with D tentatively TRBD1 (5 bases). This CDR3 is built from 14 residues. Germline CDR1 reads SGHRS; CDR2 reads YFSETQ. Trimming pared 2 bases from V and 1 base from J, leaving 6 bases between. CDR3 sequence (DNA): TGCGCCAGCAGCTTAGACAGGAACACCGGGGAGCTGTTTTTT. Protein product: CASSLDRNTGELFF.

This clone was detected only a few times. The chain joins TRBV30 to TRBJ1-1; no definite D call. Germline CDR1 reads GTSNPN; CDR2 reads SVGIG (reference sequence). This CDR3 has 12 residues. The V end lost 0 bases, the J end lost 8 bases, and 10 bases lay between the germline ends. CDR3 in DNA: TGTGCCTGGAGTGTACTCCCATCAGAAGCTTTCTTT. It codes for CAWSVLPSEAFF.

This clone was observed at least ten times. The chain carries TRBV5-4 and TRBJ2-5, with D perhaps being TRBD1 or TRBD2 (5 bases each). Trimming cost V 4 bases and J 1 base, with 14 bases left between them. This CDR3 spans 15 amino acids. Germline CDR1 reads SGHNT; CDR2 reads YYREEE (reference sequence). The CDR3 DNA reads as TGTGCCAGCAGCCCGACAGCGGATCCCCAAGAGACCCAGTACTTC. As protein: CASSPTADPQETQYF.

This clone has at least ten counts. CDR3 residues: CASGGVYTEAFF. The CDR3 DNA reads as TGTGCCAGCGGAGGGGTTTACACTGAAGCTTTCTTT. The chain joins TRBV6-1 to TRBJ1-1, with D possibly being TRBD1 (5 bases). This CDR3 region has 12 residues. The germline gives CDR1 MNHNS, CDR2 SASEGT. Trimming removed 8 bases at V and 3 bases at J, with 10 bases between.

V gene TRBV6-1 combines with J gene TRBJ1-2, with D unresolved. Germline CDR1 and CDR2: MNHNS and SASEGT. The V end was cut by 6 bases, the J end by 0 bases, with 2 bases between. There are 11 residues in the CDR3. The chain's CDR3 is CASRTNYGYTF. The CDR3 coding sequence is TGTGCCAGCAGAACTAACTATGGCTACACCTTC.

This clone occurred many times. The J gene is TRBJ1-2, the V gene TRBV11-2, with a tentative D call TRBD1 (5 bases). The CDR3 is made up of 15 amino acids. Germline CDR1 and CDR2: SGHAT and FQNNGV. V was pared by 0 bases and J by 2 bases, with 10 bases between. CDR3 DNA: TGTGCCAGCAGCTTAGATCGGGAGGGGAACTATGGCTACACCTTC. Translation: CASSLDREGNYGYTF. Full variable domain (outside the CDR3, taken from reference TRBV11-2 and TRBJ1-2): EAGVAQSPRYKIIEKRQSVAFWCNPISGHATLYWYQQILGQGPKLLIQFQNNGVVDDSQLPKDRFSAERLKGVDSTLKIQPAKLEDSAVYLCASSLDREGNYGYTFGSGTRLTVV.

The genes are TRBV11-2 and TRBJ2-1; 13 bases agree with TRBD2. Germline assignment: CDR1 SGHAT and CDR2 FQNNGV. This CDR3 contains 17 residues. With 3 bases clipped from V and 0 bases from J, the junction kept 2 bases outside the gene matches. CDR3 amino acids: CASSLGLAGLSYNEQFF. The CDR3 nucleotides read TGTGCCAGCAGCTTGGGACTAGCGGGGCTCTCCTACAATGAGCAGTTCTTC. Filled out from reference TRBV11-2 and TRBJ2-1, the complete variable domain reads EAGVAQSPRYKIIEKRQSVAFWCNPISGHATLYWYQQILGQGPKLLIQFQNNGVVDDSQLPKDRFSAERLKGVDSTLKIQPAKLEDSAVYLCASSLGLAGLSYNEQFFGPGTRLTVL.

A few counts support this clone. The chain couples TRBV6-2 or TRBV6-3 to TRBJ1-2, with D unresolved. The CDR3 is 15 amino acids. CDR1 is MNHEY and CDR2 is SVGEGT in the germline V gene. The germline V and J ends were trimmed by 0 bases and 2 bases, with 10 bases remaining between them. CDR3 in DNA: TGTGCCAGCAGTTACTCGTACCTATCAAACTATGGCTACACCTTC. This translates into CASSYSYLSNYGYTF.

The CDR3 reads CATRRGSWSNQPQHF. The CDR3 DNA is TGTGCCACCAGAAGGGGAAGTTGGAGCAATCAGCCCCAGCATTTT. The rearrangement uses TRBV15 and TRBJ1-5; possible D gene TRBD1, 5 bases. Germline CDR1 and CDR2: LNHNV and YYDKDF (reference sequence). The CDR3 is 15 amino acids. Trimming stripped 6 bases from V and 1 base from J, with 13 bases between.

This clone was recorded at least ten times. The rearrangement joins TRBV18 to TRBJ2-7, with 12 bases matching TRBD2. V gave up 6 bases and J gave up 5 bases; unmatched junction bases: 11. CDR1 and CDR2 from the germline V gene are KGHSH and LQKENI. This CDR3 region has 16 residues. The CDR3 coding sequence is TGTGCCAGCTCTCCCCCGACTAGCGGGAGAAGCAACGAGCAGTACTTC. Translation gives CASSPPTSGRSNEQYF. The full variable domain, in which reference TRBV18 and TRBJ2-7 provide the parts outside the CDR3, is NAGVMQNPRHLVRRRGQEARLRCSPMKGHSHVYWYRQLPEEGLKFMVYLQKENIIDESGMPKERFSAEFPKEGPSILRIQQVVRGDSAAYFCASSPPTSGRSNEQYFGPGTRLTVT.

V gene TRBV7-9 combines with J gene TRBJ2-7; D tentatively reads TRBD1 or TRBD2 (5 bases each). Germline V lookup: CDR1 SEHNR, CDR2 FQNEAQ (reference sequence). Trimming cost V 6 bases and J 2 bases, with 14 bases left between them. The CDR3 extends over 14 amino acids. CDR3 protein: CASSHNRRTYEQYF. The DNA of the CDR3 is TGTGCCAGCAGTCATAACAGGAGGACCTACGAGCAGTACTTC.

This clone came up many times. V usage is TRBV5-1 and J usage is TRBJ2-5; D may correspond to TRBD1 or TRBD2 (7 bases each). From germline, CDR1 is SGHRS and CDR2 YFSETQ. The CDR3 extends over 15 amino acids. Trimming removed 0 bases at V and 4 bases at J, with 13 bases between. In DNA form, the CDR3 reads TGCGCCAGCAGCTTGGGTGCAGGGGGGGGAGAGACCCAGTACTTC. Its protein is CASSLGAGGGETQYF.

The chain is built from TRBV5-1 and TRBJ2-7; D may be TRBD2 (6 bases). CDR1 and CDR2 from the germline V gene are SGHRS and YFSETQ. The CDR3 runs to 15 residues. Trimming shortened V by 0 bases and J by 7 bases, and 17 bases separated the two germline ends. The CDR3 nucleotides read TGCGCCAGCAGCTTGGCCGGAGGGACCCTCCCTGAGCAGTACTTC. It translates to CASSLAGGTLPEQYF. Filled out from reference TRBV5-1 and TRBJ2-7, the complete variable domain reads KAGVTQTPRYLIKTRGQQVTLSCSPISGHRSVSWYQQTPGQGLQFLFEYFSETQRNKGNFPGRFSGRQFSNSRSEMNVSTLELGDSALYLCASSLAGGTLPEQYFGPGTRLTVT.

This clone was counted ten times or more. This chain links TRBV25-1 with TRBJ1-5, with D maybe TRBD1 (6 bases). Germline V lookup: CDR1 MGHDK, CDR2 SYGVNS. V was pared by 1 base and J by 5 bases, with 9 bases between. The CDR3 spans 14 residues. In DNA form, the CDR3 reads TGTGCCAGCAGTGAATGGGGGGCTGATCAGCCCCAGCATTTT. This sequence encodes CASSEWGADQPQHF.

The sample holds many counts of this clone. The V gene is TRBV7-8, the J gene TRBJ2-7, with TRBD1 matching over 7 bases. Unmatched junction bases numbered 11, after V lost 6 bases and J lost 0 bases. The CDR3 has 16 amino acids. CDR1 is SGHVS, CDR2 FQNEAQ, per germline. The DNA of the CDR3 is TGTGCCAGCAGTCGCATGACAGGGAGCGGCTCCTACGAGCAGTACTTC. It encodes CASSRMTGSGSYEQYF.

The chain recombines TRBV27 with TRBJ2-3; D perhaps matches TRBD1 (5 bases). V was clipped by 0 bases and J by 9 bases, with 16 bases between them. The CDR3 has 15 residues. The V gene's germline CDR1 is MNHEY and CDR2 SMNVEV (reference sequence). CDR3 region: CASSLSHIQGLTQYF. The CDR3 DNA reads as TGTGCCAGCAGTTTATCCCATATCCAGGGTTTAACGCAGTATTTT.